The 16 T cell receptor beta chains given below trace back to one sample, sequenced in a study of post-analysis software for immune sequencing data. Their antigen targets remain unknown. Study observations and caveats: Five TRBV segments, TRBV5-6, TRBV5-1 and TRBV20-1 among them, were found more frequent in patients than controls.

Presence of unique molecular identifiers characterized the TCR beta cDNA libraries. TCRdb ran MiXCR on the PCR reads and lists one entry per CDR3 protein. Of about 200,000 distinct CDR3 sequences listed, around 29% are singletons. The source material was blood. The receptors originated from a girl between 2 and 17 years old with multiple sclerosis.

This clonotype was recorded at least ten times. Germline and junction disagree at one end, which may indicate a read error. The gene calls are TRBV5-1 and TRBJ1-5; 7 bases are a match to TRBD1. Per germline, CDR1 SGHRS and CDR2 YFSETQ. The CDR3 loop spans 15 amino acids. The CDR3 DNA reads TGTGCCAGCAGCTTGGCAGGGGGAGGCAATCAGCCCCAGCATTTT. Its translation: CASSLAGGGNQPQHF.

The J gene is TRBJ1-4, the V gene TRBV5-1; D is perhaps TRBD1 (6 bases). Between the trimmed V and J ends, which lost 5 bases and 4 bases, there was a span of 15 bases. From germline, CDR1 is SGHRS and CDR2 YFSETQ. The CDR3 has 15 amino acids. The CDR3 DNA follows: TGCGCCAGCAGGTGGCAGGGGTCTTTTAATGAAAAACTGTTTTTT. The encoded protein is CASRWQGSFNEKLFF.

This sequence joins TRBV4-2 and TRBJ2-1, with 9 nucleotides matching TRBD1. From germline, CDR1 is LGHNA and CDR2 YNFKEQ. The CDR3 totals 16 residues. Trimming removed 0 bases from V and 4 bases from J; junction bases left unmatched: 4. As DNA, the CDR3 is TGTGCCAGCAGCCAAGATTACGGGACAGGGTACAATGAGCAGTTCTTC. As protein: CASSQDYGTGYNEQFF.

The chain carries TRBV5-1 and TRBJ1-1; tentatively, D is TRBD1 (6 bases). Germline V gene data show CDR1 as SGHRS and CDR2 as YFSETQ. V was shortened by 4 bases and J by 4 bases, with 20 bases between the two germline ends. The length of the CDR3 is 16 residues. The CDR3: CASSEADSQIGTEAFF. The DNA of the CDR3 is TGCGCCAGCAGCGAGGCGGACAGTCAAATTGGCACTGAAGCTTTCTTT.

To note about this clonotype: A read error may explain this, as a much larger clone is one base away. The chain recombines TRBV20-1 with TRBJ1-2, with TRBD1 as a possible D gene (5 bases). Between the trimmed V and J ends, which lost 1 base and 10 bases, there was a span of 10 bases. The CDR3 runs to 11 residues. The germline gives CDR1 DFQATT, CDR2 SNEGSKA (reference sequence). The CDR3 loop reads CSARGGGDYTF. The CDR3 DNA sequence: TGCAGTGCTAGAGGGGGCGGGGACTACACCTTC.

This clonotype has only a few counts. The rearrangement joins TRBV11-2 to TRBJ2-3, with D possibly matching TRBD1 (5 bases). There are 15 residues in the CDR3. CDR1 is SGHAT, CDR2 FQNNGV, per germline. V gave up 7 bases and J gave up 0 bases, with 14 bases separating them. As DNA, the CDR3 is TGTGCCAGCAACCGAACAGGAACTAGCACAGATACGCAGTATTTT. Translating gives CASNRTGTSTDTQYF.

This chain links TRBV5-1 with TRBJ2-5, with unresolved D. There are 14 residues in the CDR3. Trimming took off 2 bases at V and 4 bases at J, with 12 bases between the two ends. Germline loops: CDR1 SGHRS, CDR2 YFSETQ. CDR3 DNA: TGCGCCAGCAGCTTAACCAGCACCACAGAGACCCAGTACTTC. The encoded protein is CASSLTSTTETQYF.

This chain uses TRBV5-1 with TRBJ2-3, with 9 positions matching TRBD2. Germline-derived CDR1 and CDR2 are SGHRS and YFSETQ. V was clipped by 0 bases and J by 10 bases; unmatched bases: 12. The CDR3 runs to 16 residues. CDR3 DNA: TGCGCCAGCAGCTTGGTTTTTAGCGGGAGATCCGATGCGCAGTATTTT. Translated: CASSLVFSGRSDAQYF. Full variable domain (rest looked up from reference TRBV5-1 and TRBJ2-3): KAGVTQTPRYLIKTRGQQVTLSCSPISGHRSVSWYQQTPGQGLQFLFEYFSETQRNKGNFPGRFSGRQFSNSRSEMNVSTLELGDSALYLCASSLVFSGRSDAQYFGPGTRLTVL.

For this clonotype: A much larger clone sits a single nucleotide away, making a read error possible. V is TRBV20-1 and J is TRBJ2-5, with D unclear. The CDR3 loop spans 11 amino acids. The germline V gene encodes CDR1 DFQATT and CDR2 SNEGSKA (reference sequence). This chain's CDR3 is CSARSTETLYF. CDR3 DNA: TGCAGTGCGAGGTCGACGGAGACCCTGTACTTC.

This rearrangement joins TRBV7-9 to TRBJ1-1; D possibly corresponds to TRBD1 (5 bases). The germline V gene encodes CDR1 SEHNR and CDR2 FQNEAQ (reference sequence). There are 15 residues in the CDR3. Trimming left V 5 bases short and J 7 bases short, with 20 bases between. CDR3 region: CASSPRGQFYREAFF. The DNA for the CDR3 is TGTGCCAGCAGCCCAAGGGGCCAGTTTTACCGTGAAGCTTTCTTT.

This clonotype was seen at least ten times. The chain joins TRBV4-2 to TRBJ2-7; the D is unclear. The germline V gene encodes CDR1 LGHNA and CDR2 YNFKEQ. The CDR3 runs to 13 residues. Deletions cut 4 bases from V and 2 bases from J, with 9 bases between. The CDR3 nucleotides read TGTGCCAGCAGCCCGACGGTTACCTACGAGCAGTACTTC. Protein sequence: CASSPTVTYEQYF.

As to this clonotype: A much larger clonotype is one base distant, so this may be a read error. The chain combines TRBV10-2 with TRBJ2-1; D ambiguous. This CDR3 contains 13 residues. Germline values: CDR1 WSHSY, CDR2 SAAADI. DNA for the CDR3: TGCGCCAGCAAGCTTGACTCCTGCAATGAGCAGTTCTTC. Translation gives CASKLDSCNEQFF.

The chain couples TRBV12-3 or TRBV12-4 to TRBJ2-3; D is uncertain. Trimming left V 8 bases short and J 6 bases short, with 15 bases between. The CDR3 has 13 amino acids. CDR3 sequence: CASGLRVEDTQYF. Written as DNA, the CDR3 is TGTGCCAGCGGGCTTCGTGTCGAGGATACGCAGTATTTT.

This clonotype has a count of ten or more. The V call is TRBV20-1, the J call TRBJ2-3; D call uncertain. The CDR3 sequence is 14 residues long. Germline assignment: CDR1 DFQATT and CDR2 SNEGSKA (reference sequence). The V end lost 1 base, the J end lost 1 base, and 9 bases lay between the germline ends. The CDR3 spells CSARVPPGTDTQYF. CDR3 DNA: TGCAGTGCTAGAGTTCCGCCCGGCACAGATACGCAGTATTTT.

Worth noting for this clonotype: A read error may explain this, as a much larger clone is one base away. The CDR3: CANSLDDYGYTF. The CDR3 DNA is TGTGCCAACAGCTTAGACGACTATGGCTACACCTTC. The chain carries TRBV7-9 and TRBJ1-2; D not resolved. CDR1 SEHNR and CDR2 FQNEAQ come from the germline V gene (reference sequence). The CDR3 has 12 residues.

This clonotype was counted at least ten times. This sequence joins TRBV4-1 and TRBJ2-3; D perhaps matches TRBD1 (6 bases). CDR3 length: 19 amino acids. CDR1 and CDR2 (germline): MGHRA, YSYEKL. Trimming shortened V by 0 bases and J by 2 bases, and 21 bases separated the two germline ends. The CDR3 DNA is TGCGCCAGCAGCCAAGATCTGGGGACAAGCCCCAAATTCACAGATACGCAGTATTTT. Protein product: CASSQDLGTSPKFTDTQYF.